This paragraph reports one T cell receptor beta chain. Antigen: not known. This specimen comes from a study of cytomegalovirus exposure and HLA in healthy donors. The PCR had 60 Vbeta and 13 Jbeta primers. Here immunoSEQ multiplex PCR was the method, and the copy in TCRdb shows in-frame clones only, minus some. Of about 140,000 clones listed, roughly 86% are singletons. Whole-study results and caveats: In a later analysis, V- and J-gene trimming of beta chains associated with a DCLRE1C missense variant, replicated independently.

The CDR3 spans 14 residues. Germline lookup yields CDR1 GTSNPN and CDR2 SVGIG (reference sequence). V was clipped by 8 bases and J by 6 bases; unmatched bases: 12. The chain recombines TRBV30 with TRBJ2-2; 7 bases are shared with TRBD2. Sample: PBMCs. The TCR comes from a woman between 35 and 50 years old in good health and CMV-seronegative. The CDR3 nucleotides are TGTGCCGGGCTGGTCGGAGGGAGGGCCGGGGAGCTGTTTTTT. This sequence encodes CAGLVGGRAGELFF.